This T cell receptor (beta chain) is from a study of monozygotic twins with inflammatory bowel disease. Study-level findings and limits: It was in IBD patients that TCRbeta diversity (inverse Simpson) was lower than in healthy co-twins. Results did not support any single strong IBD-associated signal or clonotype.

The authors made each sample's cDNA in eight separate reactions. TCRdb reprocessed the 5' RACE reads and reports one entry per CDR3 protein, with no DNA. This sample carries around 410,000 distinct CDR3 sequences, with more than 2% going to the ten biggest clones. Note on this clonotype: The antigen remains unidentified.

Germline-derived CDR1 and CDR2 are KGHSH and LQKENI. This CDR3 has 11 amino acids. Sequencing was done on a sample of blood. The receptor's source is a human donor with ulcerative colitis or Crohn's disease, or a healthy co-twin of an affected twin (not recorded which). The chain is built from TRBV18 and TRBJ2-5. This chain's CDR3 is CASSPQETQYF.